This T cell receptor (beta chain) is drawn from a study of blood T cell repertoires in COVID-19. This clone was seen a single time. CDR1 is SNHLY and CDR2 is FYNNEI in the germline V gene. The CDR3 consists of 18 residues. With V trimmed by 2 bases and J by 0 bases, 7 bases remained unmatched. The study assigned cohorts using participant-reported clinical history. Libraries were prepared by immunoSEQ multiplex PCR; TCRdb keeps only in-frame clonotypes and omits some of them. The repertoire has some 300,000 clones, over 75% of them found once; the top ten carry approximately 8.8%. The sample taken for sequencing was PBMCs or T cells enriched from blood (not recorded which). The chain uses TRBV2 and TRBJ2-6; 7 nucleotides line up with TRBD1. This clonotype was obtained from a woman in her forties who had recovered from COVID-19. CDR3 loop: CASSERRTGLSGANVLTF. CDR3 DNA sequence: TGTGCCAGCAGTGAACGGAGGACAGGACTCTCTGGGGCCAACGTCCTGACTTTC.